The present T cell receptor (beta chain) was sequenced within a study of shared clonotypes between healthy human individuals. The CDR3 runs to 15 residues. After removal of 7 bases from V and 4 bases from J, the junction contained 10 bases not matched to a gene. Germline V gene lookup returns CDR1 LNHDA and CDR2 SQIVND (reference sequence). Measured with immunoSEQ multiplex PCR; TCRdb has only the in-frame clones, and not every one. The sample holds roughly 2.4 million clones, 90% to 97% seen once. This clone was recorded once. The TCR comes from a young man in good health. Sequenced input: naive CD4+ T cells sorted from blood. Subset given: CD45RA+ positively selected. This chain links TRBV19 with TRBJ1-2, with TRBD1 matching 9 bases. CDR3 protein: CASKPGTGLAYGYTF. The DNA for the CDR3 is TGTGCCAGTAAACCCGGGACAGGGTTGGCCTATGGCTACACCTTC.